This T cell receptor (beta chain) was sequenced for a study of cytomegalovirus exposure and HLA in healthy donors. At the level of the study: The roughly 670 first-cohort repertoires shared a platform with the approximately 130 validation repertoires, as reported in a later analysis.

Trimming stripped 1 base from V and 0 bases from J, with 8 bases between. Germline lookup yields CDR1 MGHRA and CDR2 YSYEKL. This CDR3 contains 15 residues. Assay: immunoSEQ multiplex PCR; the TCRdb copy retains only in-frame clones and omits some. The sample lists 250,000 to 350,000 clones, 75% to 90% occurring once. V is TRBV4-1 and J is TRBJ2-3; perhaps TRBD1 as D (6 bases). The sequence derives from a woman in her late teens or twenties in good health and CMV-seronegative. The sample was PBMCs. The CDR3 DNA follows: TGCGCCAGCAGCCAAGGACAGGTCAGCACAGATACGCAGTATTTT. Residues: CASSQGQVSTDTQYF.